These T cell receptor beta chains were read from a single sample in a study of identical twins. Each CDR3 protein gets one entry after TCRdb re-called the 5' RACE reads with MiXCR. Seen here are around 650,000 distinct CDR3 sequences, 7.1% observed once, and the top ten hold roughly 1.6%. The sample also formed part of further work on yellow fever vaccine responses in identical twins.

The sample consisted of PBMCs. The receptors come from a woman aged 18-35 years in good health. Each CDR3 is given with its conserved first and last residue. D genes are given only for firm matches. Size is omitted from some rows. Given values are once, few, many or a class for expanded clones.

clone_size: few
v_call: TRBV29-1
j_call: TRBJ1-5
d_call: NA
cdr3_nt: TGCAGCGTCCAAGGGGGGTCCGGACAGCCCCAGCATTTT
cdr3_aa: CSVQGGSGQPQHF

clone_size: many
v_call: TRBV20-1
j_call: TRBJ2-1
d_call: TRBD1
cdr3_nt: TGCAGTGCAGAACAGGGGGGCACCTACAATGAGCAGTTCTTC
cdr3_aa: CSAEQGGTYNEQFF

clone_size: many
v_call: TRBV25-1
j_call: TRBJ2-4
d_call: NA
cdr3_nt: TGTGCCAGCAGTCAAACCACGGGACGGAAAGAGTTC
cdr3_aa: CASSQTTGRKEF

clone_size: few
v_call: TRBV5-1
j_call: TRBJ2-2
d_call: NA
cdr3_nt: TGCGCCAGCACCACAACTGGCGCCCCGAACACCGGGGAGCTGTTTTTT
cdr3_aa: CASTTTGAPNTGELFF

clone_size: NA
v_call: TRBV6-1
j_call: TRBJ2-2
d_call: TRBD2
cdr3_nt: TGTGCCAGCAGTGCAATCGGGACTAGCGGGGGGGAATCGAACACCGGGGAGCTGTTTTTT
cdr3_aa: CASSAIGTSGGESNTGELFF

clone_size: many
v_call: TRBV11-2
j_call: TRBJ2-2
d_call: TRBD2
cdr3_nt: TGTGCCAGCAGCTTTCTAGCGGGAATTGCGGTGGAGCTGTTTTTT
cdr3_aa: CASSFLAGIAVELFF

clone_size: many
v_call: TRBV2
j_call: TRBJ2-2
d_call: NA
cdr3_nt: TGTGCCAGCAGTGAAGCGCTTCTAGGGGGCGGGGAGCTGTTTTTT
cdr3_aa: CASSEALLGGGELFF

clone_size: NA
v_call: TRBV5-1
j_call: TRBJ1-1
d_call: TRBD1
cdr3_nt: TGCGCCAGCAGCCCGCCGGGACAGGGAAAGGAAGCTTTCTTT
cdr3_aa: CASSPPGQGKEAFF

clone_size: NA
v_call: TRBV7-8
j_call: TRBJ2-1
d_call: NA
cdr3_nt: TGTGCCAGCAGCTTTAACGGGGGTTCCTACAATGAGCAGTTCTTC
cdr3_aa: CASSFNGGSYNEQFF

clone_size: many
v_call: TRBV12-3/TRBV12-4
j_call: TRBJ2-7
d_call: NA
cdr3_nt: TGTGCCAGCAGTTTTCAGGTTCCCTCCTACGAGCAGTACTTC
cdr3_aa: CASSFQVPSYEQYF

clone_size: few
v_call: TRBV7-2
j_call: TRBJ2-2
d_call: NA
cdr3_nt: TGTGCCAGCAGCTTAGGGCCCGGGTCCAGGACCGGGGAGCTGTTTTTT
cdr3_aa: CASSLGPGSRTGELFF

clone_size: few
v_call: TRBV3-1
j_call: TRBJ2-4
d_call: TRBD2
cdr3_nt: TGTGCCAGCAGCCCCTGGACTAGCGGGAGCGACATTCAGTACTTC
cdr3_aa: CASSPWTSGSDIQYF

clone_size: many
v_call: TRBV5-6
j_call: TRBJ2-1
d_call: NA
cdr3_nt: TGTGCCAGCAGCCTAACTAGAGCTGAGCAGTTCTTC
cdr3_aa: CASSLTRAEQFF

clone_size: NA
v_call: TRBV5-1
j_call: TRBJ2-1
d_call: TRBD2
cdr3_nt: TGCGCCAGCAGCTTGGATGGGCGGGGGGGCTCAGATGAGCAGTTCTTC
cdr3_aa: CASSLDGRGGSDEQFF

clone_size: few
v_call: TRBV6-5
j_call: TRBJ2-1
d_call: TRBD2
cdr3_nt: TGTGCCAGCAGTTACTCTGGCGCGGGGGGCTACGAGCAGTTCTTC
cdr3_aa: CASSYSGAGGYEQFF

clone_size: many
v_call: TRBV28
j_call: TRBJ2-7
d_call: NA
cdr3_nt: NA
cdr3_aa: CASSSSGGNSYEQYF

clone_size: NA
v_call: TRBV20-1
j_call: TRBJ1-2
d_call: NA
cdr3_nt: TGCAGTGCTAGAGGCAGGCAGGCCAACTATGACTACACCTTC
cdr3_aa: CSARGRQANYDYTF

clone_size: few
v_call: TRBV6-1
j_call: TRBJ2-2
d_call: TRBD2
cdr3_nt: TGTGCCAGCGGGGAGGGACTAGTGGGTGTTTCCGGGGAGCTGTTTTTT
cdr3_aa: CASGEGLVGVSGELFF

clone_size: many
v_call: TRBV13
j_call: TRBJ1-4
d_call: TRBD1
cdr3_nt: TGTGCCAGCAGCAAAACCAGGGGGAGAGGGGAAAAACTGTTTTTT
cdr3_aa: CASSKTRGRGEKLFF

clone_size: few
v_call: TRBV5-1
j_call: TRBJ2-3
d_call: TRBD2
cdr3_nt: TGCGCCAGCAGGCCTTCTAGCGGGGGGGCCCTAAATACGCAGTATTTT
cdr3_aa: CASRPSSGGALNTQYF

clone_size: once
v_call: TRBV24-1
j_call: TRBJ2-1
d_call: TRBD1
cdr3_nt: TGTGCCACCGGACAGGGGGTTGACAATGAGCAGTTCTTC
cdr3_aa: CATGQGVDNEQFF

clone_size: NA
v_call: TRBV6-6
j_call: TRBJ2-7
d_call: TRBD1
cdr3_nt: TGTGCCAGCAGTAATCCGGGACAGGGTTACGAGCAGTACTTC
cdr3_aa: CASSNPGQGYEQYF

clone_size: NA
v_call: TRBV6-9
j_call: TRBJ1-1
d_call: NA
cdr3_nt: TGTGCCAGCAGTTATAAAGGGGAACAGGAGAACACTGAAGCTTTCTTT
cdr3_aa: CASSYKGEQENTEAFF

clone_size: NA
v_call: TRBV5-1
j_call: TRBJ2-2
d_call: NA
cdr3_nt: TGCGCCAGCAGCCCGATCGTTCCACCCGGGGAGCTGTTTTTT
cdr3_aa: CASSPIVPPGELFF

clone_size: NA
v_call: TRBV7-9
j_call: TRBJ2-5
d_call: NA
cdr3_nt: TGTGCCAGCAGCTTACCTGCGAAGACCCAGTACTTC
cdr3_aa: CASSLPAKTQYF

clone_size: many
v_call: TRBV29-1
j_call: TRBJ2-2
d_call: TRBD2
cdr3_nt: TGCAGCGTTTGTACGGGAGGGGCCCCCGATGCCGGGGAGCTGTTTTTT
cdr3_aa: CSVCTGGAPDAGELFF

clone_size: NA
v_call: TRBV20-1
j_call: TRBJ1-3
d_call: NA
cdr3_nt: TGCAGTGCTAACCCGGGGGTAGATGGAAACACCATATATTTT
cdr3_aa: CSANPGVDGNTIYF

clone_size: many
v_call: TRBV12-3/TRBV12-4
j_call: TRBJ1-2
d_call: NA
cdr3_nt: TGTGCCAGCAGTTTAGGTTCGAGAGGCTACACCTTC
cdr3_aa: CASSLGSRGYTF

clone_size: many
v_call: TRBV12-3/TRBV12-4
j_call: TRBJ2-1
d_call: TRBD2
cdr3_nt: TGTGCCAGCACCCTAGGTCCTCTAGCGGGGTCCAATGAGCAGTTCTTC
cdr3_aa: CASTLGPLAGSNEQFF

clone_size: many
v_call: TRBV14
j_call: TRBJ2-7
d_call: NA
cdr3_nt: TGTGCCAGCAGCCAGACATCCTACGAGCAGTACTTC
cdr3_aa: CASSQTSYEQYF

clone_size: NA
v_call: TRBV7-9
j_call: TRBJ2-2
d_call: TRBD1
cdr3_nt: TGTGCCAGCAGCGTTACAGGGGTCTATTTCGCCGGGGAGCTGTTTTTT
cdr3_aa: CASSVTGVYFAGELFF